This T cell receptor (beta chain) was sequenced for a study of T-cell memory formation after mild COVID-19. A single record per CDR3 protein comes from TCRdb applying MiXCR to the 5' RACE reads. The data show roughly 500,000 distinct CDR3 sequences, about a fifth seen once. V shed 5 bases and J 5 bases; nucleotides not matched to a gene: 8. The CDR3 consists of 17 residues. Germline V gene data show CDR1 as SGHRS and CDR2 as YFSETQ. This clonotype was seen ten or more times. Its antigen is undetermined. Findings and caveats of the study: A second wave expanding day 15 to 37 was CD4+-biased; contracting clones were balanced. Shrinking CD4+ clones resided mostly in CM and EM, and CD8+ ones in EMRA.

What was sequenced was PBMCs or a T cell subset sorted from them (not recorded which). The TCR comes from an adult woman who had mild COVID-19 (a few samples of this study predate the infection). Cell type and time point are not known. The rearrangement joins TRBV5-1 to TRBJ2-2; 14 bases align to TRBD2. In DNA, the CDR3 is TGCGCCAGCAGTCGAGGGACTAGCGGGAGCGTAACCGGGGAGCTGTTTTTT. Translated, it gives CASSRGTSGSVTGELFF.